The 8 T cell receptor beta chains below all came from one sample that was sequenced in a study of CD8+CD57+ T cells in acquired aplastic anemia. For CDR3 and TCR beta VDJ profiling, genomic DNA was the template used. MiXCR was run by TCRdb on the reads, yielding one entry per CDR3 protein. The sample contains some 200,000 distinct CDR3 sequences, over 55% of which appear only once. The sample was sorted CD4+, CD8+, or CD8+CD57+ T cells (not recorded which) from PBMCs. These receptors came from a human donor in good health.

The rearrangement links TRBV5-1 to TRBJ2-3; 7 bases align to TRBD1. This CDR3 comprises 15 residues. V gave up 3 bases and J gave up 3 bases; unmatched junction bases: 7. CDR1 and CDR2 (germline): SGHRS, YFSETQ. The CDR3 bases are TGCGCCAGCAGCTCCCGGGACAGTGTGACAGATACGCAGTATTTT. It yields the protein CASSSRDSVTDTQYF.

This clonotype was detected a few times. The J gene is TRBJ2-7, the V gene TRBV20-1; 9 bases are a match to TRBD1. V dropped 0 bases and J dropped 6; count of bases not matched to a gene: 12. The CDR3 length is 16 residues. The germline V gene has CDR1 DFQATT and CDR2 SNEGSKA (reference sequence). Here the CDR3 reads CSARDWGGQGNPEQYF. In DNA form, the CDR3 reads TGCAGTGCTAGAGATTGGGGGGGACAGGGTAATCCCGAGCAGTACTTC.

The table lists this clonotype with a few counts. This chain uses TRBV3-1 with TRBJ1-2, with TRBD1 as a possible D gene (5 bases). V lost 4 bases and J 8 bases, leaving 11 bases between the germline ends. The CDR3 has 12 amino acids. Germline V CDR1 and CDR2: LGHDT, YNNKEL (reference sequence). CDR3: CASSLPGFGYTF. The CDR3 bases are TGTGCCAGCAGCCTGCCAGGGTTCGGCTACACCTTC.

The CDR3 loop is CASTLQGSEQFF. The CDR3 nucleotides read TGTGCCAGCACCCTACAGGGGAGTGAGCAGTTCTTC. The chain is built from TRBV2 and TRBJ2-1, with 7 bases that match TRBD1. The germline gives CDR1 SNHLY, CDR2 FYNNEI. V shed 7 bases and J 9 bases; nucleotides not matched to a gene: 6. There are 12 residues in the CDR3.

This clonotype was seen ten or more times. The chain recombines TRBV18 with TRBJ2-5; D gene uncertain. CDR3 length: 13 amino acids. Trimming left V 4 bases short and J 0 bases short, with 6 bases between. CDR1 is KGHSH, CDR2 LQKENI, per germline. The CDR3 DNA follows: TGTGCCAGCTCACAGGAGTACCAAGAGACCCAGTACTTC. This translates into CASSQEYQETQYF.

DNA of the CDR3: TGCGCCAGCAGCTTGGAGGCAGAGACCCAGTACTTC. Protein product: CASSLEAETQYF. The chain links TRBV5-1 to TRBJ2-5; no clear D gene. CDR3 length: 12 amino acids. CDR1 is SGHRS, CDR2 YFSETQ, per germline. V shed 0 bases and J shed 4 bases, with 4 bases lying between them. Full variable domain (outside the CDR3, taken from reference TRBV5-1 and TRBJ2-5): KAGVTQTPRYLIKTRGQQVTLSCSPISGHRSVSWYQQTPGQGLQFLFEYFSETQRNKGNFPGRFSGRQFSNSRSEMNVSTLELGDSALYLCASSLEAETQYFGPGTRLLVL.

The genes are TRBV2 and TRBJ2-5; unclear D gene. The V end was cut by 4 bases, the J end by 2 bases, with 14 bases between. CDR1 and CDR2 (germline): SNHLY, FYNNEI. CDR3 size: 15 residues. The CDR3 sequence is CASSALLRAQETQYF. CDR3 nucleotides: TGTGCCAGCAGTGCGCTTTTACGTGCTCAAGAGACCCAGTACTTC.

This clonotype was seen a handful of times. The CDR3: CATSRDKGFLTSPLHF. The DNA for the CDR3 is TGTGCCACCAGCAGAGATAAGGGGTTCCTAACTTCACCCCTCCACTTT. The rearrangement joins TRBV15 to TRBJ1-6, with D tentatively TRBD1 (5 bases). In germline, CDR1 is LNHNV, CDR2 YYDKDF (reference sequence). The V and J ends lost 0 bases and 9 bases respectively, with 15 bases between them. There are 16 residues in the CDR3.